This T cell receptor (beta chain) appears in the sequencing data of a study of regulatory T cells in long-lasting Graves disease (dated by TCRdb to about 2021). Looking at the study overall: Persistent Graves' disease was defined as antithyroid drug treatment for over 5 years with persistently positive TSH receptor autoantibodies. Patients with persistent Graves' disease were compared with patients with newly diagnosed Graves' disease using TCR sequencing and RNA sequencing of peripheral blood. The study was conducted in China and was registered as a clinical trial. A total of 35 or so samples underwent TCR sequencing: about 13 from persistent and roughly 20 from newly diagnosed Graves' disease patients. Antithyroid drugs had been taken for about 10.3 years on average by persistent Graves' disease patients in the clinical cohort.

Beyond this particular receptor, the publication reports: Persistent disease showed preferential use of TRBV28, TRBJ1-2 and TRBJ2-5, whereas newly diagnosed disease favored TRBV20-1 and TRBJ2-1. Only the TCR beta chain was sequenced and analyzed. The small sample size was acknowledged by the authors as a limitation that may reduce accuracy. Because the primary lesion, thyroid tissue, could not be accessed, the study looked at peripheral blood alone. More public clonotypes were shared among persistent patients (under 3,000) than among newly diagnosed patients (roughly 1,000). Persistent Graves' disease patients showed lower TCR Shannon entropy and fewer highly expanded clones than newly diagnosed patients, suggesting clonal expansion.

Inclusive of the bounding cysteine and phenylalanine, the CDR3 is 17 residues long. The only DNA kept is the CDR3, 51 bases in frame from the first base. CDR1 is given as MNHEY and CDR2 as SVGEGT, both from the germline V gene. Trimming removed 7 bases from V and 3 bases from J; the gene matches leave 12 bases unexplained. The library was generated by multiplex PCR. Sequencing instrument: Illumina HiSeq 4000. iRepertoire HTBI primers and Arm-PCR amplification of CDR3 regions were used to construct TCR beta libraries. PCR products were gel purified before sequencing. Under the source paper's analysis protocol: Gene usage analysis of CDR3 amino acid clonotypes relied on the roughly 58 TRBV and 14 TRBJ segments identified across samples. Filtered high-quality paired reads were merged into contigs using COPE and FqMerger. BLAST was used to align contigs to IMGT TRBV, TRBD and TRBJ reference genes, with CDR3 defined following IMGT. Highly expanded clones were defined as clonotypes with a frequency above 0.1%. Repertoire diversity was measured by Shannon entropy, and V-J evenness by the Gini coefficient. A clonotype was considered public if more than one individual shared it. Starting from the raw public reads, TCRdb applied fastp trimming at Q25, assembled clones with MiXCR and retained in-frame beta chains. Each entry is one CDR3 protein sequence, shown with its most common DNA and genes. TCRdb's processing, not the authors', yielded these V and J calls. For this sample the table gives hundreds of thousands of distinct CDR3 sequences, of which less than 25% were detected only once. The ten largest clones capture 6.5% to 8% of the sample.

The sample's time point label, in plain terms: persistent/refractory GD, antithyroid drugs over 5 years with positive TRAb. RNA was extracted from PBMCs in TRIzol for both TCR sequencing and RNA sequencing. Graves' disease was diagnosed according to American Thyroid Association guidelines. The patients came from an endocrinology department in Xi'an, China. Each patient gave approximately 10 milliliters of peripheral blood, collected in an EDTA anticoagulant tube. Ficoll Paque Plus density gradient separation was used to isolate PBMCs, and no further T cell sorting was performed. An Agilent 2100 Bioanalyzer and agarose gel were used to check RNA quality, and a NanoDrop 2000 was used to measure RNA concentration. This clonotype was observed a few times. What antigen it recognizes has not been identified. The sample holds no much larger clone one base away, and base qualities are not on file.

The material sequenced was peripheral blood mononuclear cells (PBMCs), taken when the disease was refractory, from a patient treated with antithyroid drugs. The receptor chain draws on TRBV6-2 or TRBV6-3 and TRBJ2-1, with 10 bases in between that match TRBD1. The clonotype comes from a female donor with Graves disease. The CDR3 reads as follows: CASTEGTGVGYYNEQFF. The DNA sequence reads TGTGCCAGCACCGAGGGGACAGGGGTGGGCTACTACAATGAGCAGTTCTTC.